This is a list of T cell receptor beta chains from one sample in a study of blood T cell repertoires in COVID-19. Clones were read by immunoSEQ multiplex PCR, and TCRdb kept only the in-frame ones, dropping some. This sample carries under 250,000 clones, more than 70% of them seen once, and the ten largest clones take over 15%. The sequenced material came from peripheral blood. Source of these receptors: a man in his forties or fifties with COVID-19, enrolled during active disease. CDR3s include the opening cysteine and the closing phenylalanine or tryptophan. The D gene is left open where the match is weak. Only some rows state a clone size, as once, few, many or a class for expanded clones.

NA | TRBD2 | TRBJ2-3 | TRBV7-2 | CASSLAPAGGLDTQYF | TGTGCCAGCAGCTTAGCCCCTGCGGGGGGGCTAGATACGCAGTATTTT
NA | NA | TRBJ1-1 | TRBV29-1 | CSVVSLNTEAFF | TGCAGCGTTGTGAGTCTGAACACTGAAGCTTTCTTT
NA | TRBD2 | TRBJ2-1 | TRBV5-1 | CASSLLREGWSGSYNEQFF | TGCGCCAGCAGCTTGTTGCGGGAGGGTTGGTCTGGCTCCTACAATGAGCAGTTCTTC
NA | NA | TRBJ1-2 | TRBV18 | CASSPEGGLNLYGYTF | TGTGCCAGCTCACCAGAGGGAGGCCTCAACCTCTATGGCTACACCTTC
NA | NA | TRBJ1-5 | TRBV27 | CASSLDSGLSQPQHF | TGTGCCAGCAGTCTCGATTCAGGTCTAAGTCAGCCCCAGCATTTT
NA | NA | TRBJ2-7 | TRBV6-1 | CASSEVALSYEQYF | TGTGCCAGCAGTGAAGTCGCCCTAAGCTACGAGCAGTACTTC
NA | NA | TRBJ1-2 | TRBV27 | CASSLSRQAYGYTF | TGTGCCAGCAGTCTCTCACGTCAGGCGTATGGCTACACCTTC
NA | TRBD1 | TRBJ1-3 | TRBV9 | CASSPRTGGISGSGNTIYF | TGTGCCAGCAGCCCGCGGACAGGGGGCATCTCCGGCTCTGGAAACACCATATATTTT
NA | TRBD1 | TRBJ2-1 | TRBV24-1 | CATSEGQGASDEQFF | TGTGCCACCAGTGAGGGGCAGGGGGCCTCCGATGAGCAGTTCTTC
NA | NA | TRBJ1-2 | TRBV4-2 | CASSQDNPLATYGYTF | TGTGCCAGCAGCCAAGATAACCCACTAGCTACCTATGGCTACACCTTC
NA | TRBD1 | TRBJ1-1 | TRBV30 | CAWSPLTGGGLAFF | TGTGCCTGGAGTCCGCTGACAGGGGGTGGTTTAGCTTTCTTT
NA | TRBD1 | TRBJ1-6 | TRBV5-1 | CASSTTPTGLSLSPLHF | TGCGCCAGCAGCACCACACCGACAGGGCTTTCGTTATCACCCCTCCACTTT
NA | NA | TRBJ2-3 | TRBV5-4 | CASRSGASGTQYF | TGTGCCAGCAGATCTGGGGCGTCGGGTACGCAGTATTTT
NA | NA | TRBJ1-2 | TRBV7-5 | CVRSYRGAANYGYTF | TGTGTCAGAAGCTACAGGGGCGCCGCTAACTATGGCTACACCTTC
NA | NA | TRBJ2-1 | TRBV7-2 | CASSLGGYEQFF | TGTGCCAGCAGCTTAGGAGGCTATGAGCAGTTCTTC
NA | TRBD1 | TRBJ2-4 | TRBV6-2/TRBV6-3 | CASSYPDRGLSKNIQYF | TGTGCCAGCAGTTACCCGGACAGGGGGCTTTCCAAAAACATTCAGTACTTC
once | TRBD2 | TRBJ2-1 | TRBV7-2 | CASSYGTSGGAEQFF | TGTGCCAGCAGCTACGGGACTAGCGGGGGGGCCGAGCAGTTCTTC
NA | TRBD1 | TRBJ1-6 | TRBV2 | CASSETGDYNSPLHF | TGTGCCAGCAGTGAGACAGGGGATTATAATTCACCCCTCCACTTT
NA | TRBD2 | TRBJ2-7 | TRBV12-5 | CASGLPQAGAYEQYF | TGTGCTAGTGGTTTGCCCCAAGCGGGAGCTTACGAGCAGTACTTC
NA | TRBD1 | TRBJ2-5 | TRBV28 | CASGSTGEETQYF | TGTGCCAGCGGGTCGACAGGGGAAGAGACCCAGTACTTC
NA | TRBD1 | TRBJ1-4 | TRBV7-9 | CASQGQRNEKLFF | TGTGCCAGCCAGGGACAGAGAAATGAAAAACTGTTTTTT
NA | TRBD2 | TRBJ2-1 | TRBV7-7 | CASSLVAGGYNEQFF | TGTGCTAGCAGCTTAGTGGCGGGAGGGTACAATGAGCAGTTCTTC
NA | TRBD1 | TRBJ2-3 | TRBV5-1 | CASSLPGTGVETDTQYF | TGCGCCAGCAGCTTACCCGGGACAGGGGTCGAAACAGATACGCAGTATTTT
NA | NA | TRBJ2-3 | TRBV24-1 | CATNSGEYADTQYF | TGTGCCACCAACTCGGGGGAGTATGCGGATACGCAGTATTTT
once | NA | TRBJ2-7 | TRBV6-1 | CASSEHRDSTYEQYF | TGTGCCAGCAGTGAGCACAGGGATAGCACCTACGAGCAGTACTTC
few | TRBD1 | TRBJ1-2 | TRBV7-9 | CASSLGQNNYGYTF | TGTGCCAGCAGCCTGGGACAGAATAACTATGGCTACACCTTC
NA | NA | TRBJ2-1 | TRBV2 | CASSTGTINNEQFF | TGTGCCAGCAGTACAGGGACTATCAACAATGAGCAGTTCTTC
few | NA | TRBJ1-5 | TRBV6-5 | CATQGPGILNQPQHF | TGTGCCACCCAGGGGCCCGGGATACTAAACCAGCCCCAGCATTTT
NA | NA | TRBJ2-1 | TRBV12-3/TRBV12-4 | CASSQLHEQFF | TGTGCCAGCAGTCAGTTGCATGAGCAGTTCTTC
NA | NA | TRBJ1-1 | TRBV6-1 | CASSRTSPGLAFF | TGTGCCAGCAGTCGGACATCCCCTGGGTTAGCTTTCTTT
NA | NA | TRBJ1-1 | TRBV6-6 | CASPRVKNTEAFF | TGTGCCAGCCCACGGGTAAAGAACACTGAAGCTTTCTTT
NA | NA | TRBJ1-4 | TRBV2 | CASLGQPTTNEKLFF | TGTGCCAGCCTGGGACAACCTACAACTAATGAAAAACTGTTTTTT
NA | TRBD2 | TRBJ2-3 | TRBV6-2/TRBV6-3 | CASSFSGATDTQYF | TGTGCCAGCAGTTTTAGCGGGGCCACAGATACGCAGTATTTT
NA | NA | TRBJ1-5 | TRBV10-3 | CAGGEGTQPQHF | TGTGCCGGGGGGGAGGGAACTCAGCCCCAGCATTTT
NA | NA | TRBJ1-5 | TRBV6-5 | CASSAGGEIQAQHF | TGTGCCAGCAGCGCCGGGGGAGAAATCCAGGCCCAGCATTTT
NA | NA | TRBJ1-1 | TRBV2 | CASSYRQENTEAFF | TGTGCCAGCAGTTACCGACAGGAGAACACTGAAGCTTTCTTT
few | TRBD1 | TRBJ1-2 | TRBV5-4 | CASSFRDRGRGYTF | TGTGCCAGCAGCTTCCGGGACAGGGGCCGTGGCTACACCTTC
NA | TRBD2 | TRBJ2-7 | TRBV7-2 | CASRMGLGEQYF | TGTGCCAGCAGAATGGGACTAGGGGAGCAGTACTTC
few | TRBD2 | TRBJ2-7 | TRBV18 | CASSWTSGSYEQYF | TGTGCCAGCTCATGGACTAGCGGGAGCTACGAGCAGTACTTC
NA | NA | TRBJ1-1 | TRBV5-1 | CASSPPGPNTEAFF | TGCGCCAGCAGCCCCCCAGGGCCAAACACTGAAGCTTTCTTT
NA | NA | TRBJ2-2 | TRBV7-6 | CASSLRDFPVETNTGELFF | TGTGCCAGCAGCCTCCGGGACTTCCCAGTTGAAACGAACACCGGGGAGCTGTTTTTT
NA | TRBD2 | TRBJ2-1 | TRBV24-1 | CATSDIPGTSTWNEQFF | TGTGCCACCAGTGATATCCCGGGGACTAGCACCTGGAATGAGCAGTTCTTC